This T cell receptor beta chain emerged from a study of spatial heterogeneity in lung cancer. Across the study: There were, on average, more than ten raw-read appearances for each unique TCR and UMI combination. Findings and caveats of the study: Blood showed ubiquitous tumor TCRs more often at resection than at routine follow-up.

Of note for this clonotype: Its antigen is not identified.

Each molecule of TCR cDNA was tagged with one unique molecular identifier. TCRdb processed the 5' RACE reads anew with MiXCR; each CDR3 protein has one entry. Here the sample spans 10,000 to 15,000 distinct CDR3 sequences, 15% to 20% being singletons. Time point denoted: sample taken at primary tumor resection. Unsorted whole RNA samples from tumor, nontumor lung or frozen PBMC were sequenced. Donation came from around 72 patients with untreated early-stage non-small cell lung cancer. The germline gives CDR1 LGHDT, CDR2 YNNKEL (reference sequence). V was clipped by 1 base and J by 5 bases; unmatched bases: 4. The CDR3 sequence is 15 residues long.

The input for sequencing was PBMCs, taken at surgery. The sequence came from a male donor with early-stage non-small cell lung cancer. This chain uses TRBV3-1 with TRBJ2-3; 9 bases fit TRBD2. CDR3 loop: CASSQGLAVGDTQYF. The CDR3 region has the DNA TGTGCCAGCAGCCAAGGACTAGCGGTCGGAGATACGCAGTATTTT.